Below are 15 T cell receptor beta chains sequenced from a single sample in a study of blood T cell repertoires in COVID-19. Clones were sequenced by immunoSEQ multiplex PCR, and TCRdb holds only the in-frame ones, with some missing. The data contain under 450,000 clones, roughly nine tenths of them singletons. The sample taken for sequencing was PBMCs or T cells enriched from blood (not recorded which). These receptors were obtained from a woman between 40 and 55 years old who had been exposed to COVID-19.

This clone turned up a few times. The chain is built from TRBV12-3 or TRBV12-4 and TRBJ1-1, with a tentative D call TRBD1 (5 bases). Trimming pared 5 bases from V and 2 bases from J, leaving 9 bases between. The CDR3 is 13 residues long. CDR3 DNA: TGTGCCAGCAGTCGGACACCAAACACTGAAGCTTTCTTT. Translated: CASSRTPNTEAFF.

The V call is TRBV11-2, the J call TRBJ2-1, with 8 bases that match TRBD2. V shed 5 bases, J shed 5 bases, and the junction held 5 bases outside the gene matches. CDR1 and CDR2 from the germline V gene are SGHAT and FQNNGV. This CDR3 spans 14 amino acids. CDR3 region: CASSRSGAHNEQFF. In DNA form, the CDR3 reads TGTGCCAGCAGCCGTAGCGGGGCCCACAATGAGCAGTTCTTC.

The CDR3 DNA reads as TGTGCCAGCAGCGTAGACGGCGGGGGGCTATTAAATGTCGAGACCCAGTACTTC. Protein product: CASSVDGGGLLNVETQYF. The chain carries TRBV9 and TRBJ2-5; TRBD2 matches at 8 bases. CDR1 is SGDLS and CDR2 is YYNGEE in the germline V gene. The CDR3 loop spans 18 amino acids. The trim removed 0 bases at V and 5 bases at J, leaving 15 bases unmatched.

This clone was detected once. The V and J genes are TRBV7-2 and TRBJ2-1; D uncertain. The CDR3 runs to 13 residues. Trimming took off 0 bases at V and 9 bases at J, with 9 bases between the two ends. Germline loops: CDR1 SGHTA, CDR2 FQGNSA. CDR3 sequence (DNA): TGTGCCAGCAGCTTAGCCCCCCTTTCTGAGCAGTTCTTC. Translated: CASSLAPLSEQFF.

The chain carries TRBV9 and TRBJ1-2; 7 bases are a match to TRBD1. Germline CDR1 is SGDLS and CDR2 is YYNGEE. The CDR3 runs 15 residues. Trimming took 5 bases from V and 5 from J; bases not matched to a gene: 12. The CDR3 sequence is CASSLEPGQSYGYTF. Written as DNA, the CDR3 is TGTGCCAGCAGTCTCGAACCGGGACAGAGTTATGGCTACACCTTC.

In DNA form, the CDR3 reads TGTGCCAGCAGCTTATTCAGGACAGGAGGCTATGGCTACACCTTC. Translation gives CASSLFRTGGYGYTF. The chain couples TRBV7-8 to TRBJ1-2, with 7 bases fitting TRBD1. This CDR3 has 15 amino acids. Germline loops: CDR1 SGHVS, CDR2 FQNEAQ. V trimming: 2 bases; J trimming: 4 bases; junction bases outside the gene matches: 7. The full variable domain, in which reference TRBV7-8 and TRBJ1-2 provide the parts outside the CDR3, is GAGVSQSPRYKVAKRGQDVALRCDPISGHVSLFWYQQALGQGPEFLTYFQNEAQLDKSGLPSDRFFAERPEGSVSTLKIQRTQQEDSAVYLCASSLFRTGGYGYTFGSGTRLTVV.

The gene calls are TRBV11-2 and TRBJ2-7; 9 bases are a match to TRBD1. The ends lost 6 bases at V and 5 bases at J; junction bases unmatched: 5. Germline CDR1 and CDR2: SGHAT and FQNNGV. This CDR3 is 13 amino acids long. The CDR3 bases are TGTGCCAGCAGGGACAGGGGAACCCACGAGCAGTACTTC. Protein: CASRDRGTHEQYF.

This chain uses TRBV6-5 with TRBJ1-5; 7 bases line up with TRBD1. In germline, CDR1 is MNHEY, CDR2 SVGAGI. With V trimmed by 8 bases and J by 4 bases, 8 bases remained unmatched. The CDR3 length is 14 residues. The CDR3 sequence: CASLDRVWNQPQHF. The CDR3 DNA reads as TGTGCCAGCCTCGACAGGGTATGGAATCAGCCCCAGCATTTT.

The rearrangement uses TRBV29-1 and TRBJ2-4, with D tentatively TRBD2 (6 bases). With 4 bases removed from V and 7 bases from J, the gap between germline ends came to 14 bases. The CDR3 runs 13 residues. CDR1 is SQVTM and CDR2 is ANQGSEA in the germline V gene. The CDR3 coding sequence is TGCAGCGTTGTGAAAGGAGGGGCGAACATTCAGTACTTC. It specifies CSVVKGGANIQYF.

This clone has a single count. V usage is TRBV2 and J usage is TRBJ2-3, with TRBD1 matching over 7 bases. Germline V gene data show CDR1 as SNHLY and CDR2 as FYNNEI. The junction had 13 bases not matched to a gene; V was cut back by 10 bases and J by 0 bases. The CDR3 covers 16 residues. The CDR3 sequence: CATKGWTGPSTDTQYF. The CDR3 nucleotides are TGTGCCACCAAGGGTTGGACAGGTCCAAGCACAGATACGCAGTATTTT. Combining the CDR3 with reference TRBV2 and TRBJ2-3 gives the whole variable domain EPEVTQTPSHQVTQMGQEVILRCVPISNHLYFYWYRQILGQKVEFLVSFYNNEISEKSEIFDDQFSVERPDGSNFTLKIRSTKLEDSAMYFCATKGWTGPSTDTQYFGPGTRLTVL.

V and J are TRBV7-9 and TRBJ2-1; D possibly corresponds to TRBD2 (7 bases). The CDR3 runs 16 residues. Per germline, CDR1 SEHNR and CDR2 FQNEAQ (reference sequence). V gave up 3 bases and J gave up 4 bases, with 16 bases separating them. The DNA of the CDR3 is TGTGCCAGCAGCTTCATCAGGGGAGGGGGGTACAATGAGCAGTTCTTC. Encoded protein: CASSFIRGGGYNEQFF.

The chain carries TRBV9 and TRBJ1-4; 8 bases agree with TRBD1. The CDR3 totals 16 residues. The J segment lost 6 bases and the V segment lost 0 bases, leaving 7 bases of the junction unmatched. CDR1 SGDLS and CDR2 YYNGEE come from the germline V gene. CDR3 loop: CASSVEADRGDEKLFF. For the CDR3, the DNA is TGTGCCAGCAGCGTAGAGGCAGACAGGGGCGATGAAAAACTGTTTTTT.

This chain uses TRBV2 with TRBJ2-7; 10 bases are a match to TRBD1. V was clipped by 7 bases and J by 1 base; unmatched bases: 4. The CDR3 has 14 residues. The germline CDR1 and CDR2 sequences are SNHLY and FYNNEI. CDR3 nucleotide sequence: TGTGCCAGCAAGCGGGGACAGGGGTCCTACGAGCAGTACTTC. As protein: CASKRGQGSYEQYF. Full variable domain (missing parts from reference TRBV2 and TRBJ2-7): EPEVTQTPSHQVTQMGQEVILRCVPISNHLYFYWYRQILGQKVEFLVSFYNNEISEKSEIFDDQFSVERPDGSNFTLKIRSTKLEDSAMYFCASKRGQGSYEQYFGPGTRLTVT.

With regard to this clone: Other DNA sequences in this specimen translate into the identical CDR3. The J gene is TRBJ2-3, the V gene TRBV20-1; 11 bases are a match to TRBD2. This CDR3 is built from 15 residues. Unmatched junction bases numbered 6, after V lost 6 bases and J lost 1 base. Looked up from germline, CDR1 is DFQATT and CDR2 is SNEGSKA (reference sequence). CDR3 nucleotide sequence: TGCAGTGCGAGTGCACTAGCGGGAGGCACAGATACGCAGTATTTT. It is translated as CSASALAGGTDTQYF.

This clone was seen only once. The J gene is TRBJ1-5, the V gene TRBV6-1, with a possible D match to TRBD1 (5 bases). Germline-derived CDR1 and CDR2 are MNHNS and SASEGT. The CDR3 spans 14 residues. V was trimmed by 2 bases and J by 7 bases, leaving 12 bases between them. The CDR3 is CASSEIGVSQPQHF. The DNA of the CDR3 is TGTGCCAGCAGTGAAATAGGGGTGAGCCAGCCCCAGCATTTT.